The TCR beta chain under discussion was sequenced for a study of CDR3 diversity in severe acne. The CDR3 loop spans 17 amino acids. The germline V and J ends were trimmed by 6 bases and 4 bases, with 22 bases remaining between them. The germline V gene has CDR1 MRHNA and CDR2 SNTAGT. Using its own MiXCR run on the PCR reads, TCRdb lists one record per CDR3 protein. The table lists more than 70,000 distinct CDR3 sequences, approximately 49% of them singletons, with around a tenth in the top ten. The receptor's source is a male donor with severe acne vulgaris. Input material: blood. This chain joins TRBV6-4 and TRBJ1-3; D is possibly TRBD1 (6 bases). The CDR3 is CASSPEGGRLGGNTIYF. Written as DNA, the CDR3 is TGTGCCAGCAGCCCGGAGGGGGGGAGGTTGGGGGGAAACACCATATATTTT.